These 31 T cell receptor beta chains came from one sample sequenced in a study of OX40 agonist ivuxolimab in advanced cancers. Assay used: immunoSEQ multiplex PCR; TCRdb lists only in-frame clones, some missing. The table has under 40,000 clones, 87% seen once. This specimen consisted of CD4+ or CD8+ T cells sorted from blood, obtained in a trial of the OX40 agonist ivuxolimab. The origin of the receptors is an adult with an advanced solid tumor such as melanoma, head and neck, liver or kidney cancer.

The genes are TRBV9 and TRBJ2-2; D is undetermined. V lost 0 bases to trimming and J lost 4 bases, with 4 bases between them. The CDR3 runs to 13 residues. Germline loops: CDR1 SGDLS, CDR2 YYNGEE. The CDR3 sequence: CASSVASTGELFF. CDR3 coding DNA: TGTGCCAGCAGCGTAGCGTCCACCGGGGAGCTGTTTTTT.

In its sample, this clone was seen a few times. The chain employs TRBV2 and TRBJ2-1; 11 bases fit TRBD2. Germline assignment: CDR1 SNHLY and CDR2 FYNNEI. The CDR3 is made up of 18 amino acids. V shed 1 base and J 8 bases; nucleotides not matched to a gene: 13. CDR3 DNA sequence: TGTGCCAGCAGTGAAGGTGTTAGCGGGGGGGCAATTTTTGATGAGCAGTTCTTC. Translated, it gives CASSEGVSGGAIFDEQFF.

The J gene is TRBJ1-1, the V gene TRBV7-9; TRBD1 is a possible D gene (6 bases). CDR3 length: 14 amino acids. Trimming took off 6 bases at V and 4 bases at J, with 15 bases between the two ends. CDR1 is SEHNR, CDR2 FQNEAQ, per germline (reference sequence). In nucleotides, the CDR3 is TGTGCCAGCAGACCTACAGGGATCAGCACTGAAGCTTTCTTT. Translated, it gives CASRPTGISTEAFF.

This sequence joins TRBV6-5 and TRBJ2-7, with 9 nucleotides matching TRBD1. Germline-derived CDR1 and CDR2 are MNHEY and SVGAGI. After removal of 6 bases from V and 4 bases from J, the junction contained 7 bases not matched to a gene. The CDR3 consists of 14 residues. The CDR3: CASSHPDRGYEQYF. CDR3 sequence (DNA): TGTGCCAGCAGCCACCCGGACAGGGGTTACGAGCAGTACTTC.

The chain recombines TRBV7-9 with TRBJ2-7, with a tentative D call TRBD1 (5 bases). Trimming stripped 5 bases from V and 4 bases from J, with 9 bases between. CDR3 size: 12 residues. Germline assignment: CDR1 SEHNR and CDR2 FQNEAQ (reference sequence). DNA for the CDR3: TGTGCCAGCAGCGCCGCAGGGTACGAGCAGTACTTC. Its protein product is CASSAAGYEQYF.

The chain has TRBV18 and TRBJ1-2; no clear D. The germline V and J ends were trimmed by 1 base and 2 bases, with 14 bases remaining between them. Germline V lookup: CDR1 KGHSH, CDR2 LQKENI. The CDR3 has 16 residues. The CDR3, as DNA: TGTGCCAGCTCACCACAAGGGAGGGAACCCAACTATGGCTACACCTTC. Encoded protein: CASSPQGREPNYGYTF. Full variable domain (remainder filled in from reference TRBV18 and TRBJ1-2): NAGVMQNPRHLVRRRGQEARLRCSPMKGHSHVYWYRQLPEEGLKFMVYLQKENIIDESGMPKERFSAEFPKEGPSILRIQQVVRGDSAAYFCASSPQGREPNYGYTFGSGTRLTVV.

This rearrangement joins TRBV7-2 to TRBJ2-7; the D is unclear. Trimming took 8 bases from V and 5 from J, leaving 10 bases between them. Germline assignment: CDR1 SGHTA and CDR2 FQGNSA. There are 11 residues in the CDR3. The DNA for the CDR3 is TGTGCCAGCCACGCCGTCGACGAGCAGTACTTC. This codes for CASHAVDEQYF.

This sequence joins TRBV6-1 and TRBJ1-2, with D possibly matching TRBD1 (6 bases). The CDR3 is made up of 15 amino acids. Trimming stripped 4 bases from V and 3 bases from J, with 15 bases between. Germline CDR1 and CDR2: MNHNS and SASEGT. CDR3 sequence (DNA): TGTGCCAGCAGTGGGTTACAGGGTCTGGACTATGGCTACACCTTC. Translating gives CASSGLQGLDYGYTF.

This clone was observed once. The chain is built from TRBV27 and TRBJ2-7; D is uncertain. The V gene lost 2 bases and the J gene lost 5 bases, with 22 bases spanning the gap. The germline V gene encodes CDR1 MNHEY and CDR2 SMNVEV (reference sequence). The CDR3 is 17 amino acids. Here the CDR3 DNA reads TGTGCCAGCAGTTTAAAAGGACGACACCTTAGTCCCAACGAGCAGTACTTC. The encoded protein is CASSLKGRHLSPNEQYF.

V is TRBV6-1 and J is TRBJ2-7; D is ambiguous. CDR3 length: 13 amino acids. CDR1 is MNHNS and CDR2 is SASEGT in the germline V gene. V was trimmed by 6 bases and J by 5 bases, leaving 14 bases between them. CDR3 coding DNA: TGTGCCAGCAGCCAACACCTGTGGAACGAGCAGTACTTC. Encoded protein: CASSQHLWNEQYF.

The rearrangement links TRBV4-3 to TRBJ1-3; no definite D call. The CDR3 has 16 residues. Germline V lookup: CDR1 LGHNA, CDR2 YSLEER. V gave up 2 bases and J gave up 3 bases, with 14 bases separating them. The CDR3 reads CASSQTPGGSGNTIYF. The CDR3 coding sequence is TGCGCCAGCAGCCAAACCCCGGGAGGCAGTGGAAACACCATATATTTT.

The count of this clone is one. V is TRBV19 and J is TRBJ2-3; D perhaps matches TRBD2 (6 bases). The length of the CDR3 is 17 residues. V was clipped by 0 bases and J by 1 base, with 14 bases between them. Germline assignment: CDR1 LNHDA and CDR2 SQIVND (reference sequence). The CDR3 spells CASSIDGDGGGTDTQYF. The DNA for the CDR3 is TGTGCCAGTAGTATAGATGGGGACGGCGGGGGCACAGATACGCAGTATTTT.

CDR3 nucleotide sequence: TGTGCCAGCAGTCAACTTCTAGGGGGGATCTATGGCTACACCTTC. This codes for CASSQLLGGIYGYTF. This chain connects TRBV5-6 to TRBJ1-2; maybe TRBD1 (6 bases). This CDR3 is built from 15 residues. CDR1 is SGHDT and CDR2 is YYEEEE in the germline V gene. V lost 5 bases and J lost 4, with 18 bases in between.

This clone was counted a few times. V usage is TRBV4-1 and J usage is TRBJ1-1, with 7 bases identical to TRBD1. This CDR3 spans 14 amino acids. Germline loops: CDR1 MGHRA, CDR2 YSYEKL. The junction had 5 bases not matched to a gene; V was cut back by 2 bases and J by 5 bases. This CDR3 reads CASSQSQGHTEAFF. As DNA, the CDR3 is TGCGCCAGCAGCCAATCACAGGGGCATACTGAAGCTTTCTTT.

The V and J genes are TRBV11-2 and TRBJ2-7; 11 nucleotides align to TRBD1. The CDR3 runs 14 residues. CDR1 SGHAT and CDR2 FQNNGV come from the germline V gene. The V and J ends lost 4 bases and 3 bases, in that order; junction bases with no gene match: 2. CDR3 sequence reads: CASSWGTGGYEQYF. The DNA of the CDR3 is TGTGCCAGCAGCTGGGGGACAGGGGGCTACGAGCAGTACTTC.

The rearrangement uses TRBV5-8 and TRBJ1-4; D remains unclear. This CDR3 spans 20 amino acids. CDR1 and CDR2 (germline): SGHTS, YDEGEE. Trimming stripped 0 bases from V and 0 bases from J, with 21 bases between. The CDR3 sequence is CASSLALVDSTVATNEKLFF. CDR3 DNA sequence: TGTGCCAGCAGCTTGGCCTTAGTTGACTCAACAGTGGCAACTAATGAAAAACTGTTTTTT. The whole variable domain, remainder taken from reference TRBV5-8 and TRBJ1-4, is EAGVTQSPTHLIKTRGQQATLRCSPISGHTSVYWYQQALGLGLQFLLWYDEGEERNRGNFPPRFSGRQFPNYSSELNVNALELEDSALYLCASSLALVDSTVATNEKLFFGSGTQLSVL.

The chain links TRBV7-2 to TRBJ1-2; D is uncertain. V lost 4 bases, J lost 2 bases, and 17 bases lay in between. Germline V CDR1 and CDR2: SGHTA, FQGNSA. The CDR3 is 16 amino acids. The CDR3 coding sequence is TGTGCCAGCAGCTACAAGATTTGGGAGGGAAACTATGGCTACACCTTC. Translated: CASSYKIWEGNYGYTF.

This chain uses TRBV9 with TRBJ1-5; D remains unclear. The CDR3 has 15 amino acids. The V gene's germline CDR1 is SGDLS and CDR2 YYNGEE. Between the trimmed V and J ends, which lost 4 bases and 5 bases, there was a span of 16 bases. CDR3 amino acids: CASSPTPEYDQPQHF. The CDR3 DNA follows: TGTGCCAGCAGCCCCACTCCAGAATACGATCAGCCCCAGCATTTT.

The V gene is TRBV9, the J gene TRBJ1-1; 7 positions match TRBD1. Germline V CDR1 and CDR2: SGDLS, YYNGEE. Trimming removed 4 bases from V and 4 bases from J; junction bases left unmatched: 16. The length of the CDR3 is 17 residues. The CDR3 coding sequence is TGTGCCAGCAGCCCTAGAGAGGGGGCGTGGGTAGGCACTGAAGCTTTCTTT. This sequence encodes CASSPREGAWVGTEAFF.

The chain links TRBV30 to TRBJ2-3; D ambiguous. V lost 2 bases, J lost 3 bases, and 12 bases lay in between. CDR3 length equals 14 residues. CDR1 and CDR2 (germline): GTSNPN, SVGIG (reference sequence). This CDR3 is CAWSKQARTDTQYF. The CDR3 bases are TGTGCCTGGAGTAAGCAAGCGAGGACAGATACGCAGTATTTT.

The rearrangement joins TRBV27 to TRBJ1-5, with TRBD1 matching over 9 bases. In germline, CDR1 is MNHEY, CDR2 SMNVEV (reference sequence). J lost 5 bases, V lost 2 bases, and 4 bases had no gene match. The CDR3 loop spans 15 amino acids. The CDR3 loop reads CASSLATGGHQPQHF. CDR3 DNA: TGTGCCAGCAGTTTAGCCACAGGGGGCCATCAGCCCCAGCATTTT.

The V gene is TRBV15, the J gene TRBJ1-5; D remains ambiguous. Germline lookup yields CDR1 LNHNV and CDR2 YYDKDF (reference sequence). CDR3 length equals 15 residues. The V and J ends lost 0 bases and 4 bases respectively, with 10 bases between them. The CDR3 DNA is TGTGCCACCAGCAGAGATCGGTCAGCTAATCAGCCCCAGCATTTT. As protein: CATSRDRSANQPQHF.

The chain joins TRBV4-2 to TRBJ2-3; 13 bases match TRBD2. CDR1 LGHNA and CDR2 YNFKEQ come from the germline V gene. Losses at the gene ends were 3 bases for V and 4 bases for J; bases not matched to a gene: 7. The CDR3 has 17 amino acids. The CDR3 spells CASSQGRTSGGSDTQYF. In DNA form, the CDR3 reads TGTGCCAGCAGCCAGGGGAGGACTAGCGGGGGATCAGATACGCAGTATTTT.

The V call is TRBV13, the J call TRBJ2-3; maybe TRBD2 (6 bases). Germline CDR1 reads PRHDT; CDR2 reads FYEKMQ (reference sequence). This CDR3 comprises 16 residues. V was cut by 1 base and J by 0 bases, with 11 bases left in between. CDR3 bases: TGTGCCAGCAGCTTAGCACTAGCTCTTAGCACAGATACGCAGTATTTT. The encoded protein is CASSLALALSTDTQYF.

A word on this clone: One end of the junction is discordant with germline, which a read error may explain. The chain links TRBV7-9 to TRBJ2-5; TRBD1 matches at 11 bases. There are 12 residues in the CDR3. Germline lookup yields CDR1 SEHNR and CDR2 FQNEAQ (reference sequence). This CDR3 reads CSGQGASETQYF. For the CDR3, the DNA is TGCTCTGGACAGGGGGCGTCAGAGACCCAGTACTTC.

The rearrangement links TRBV4-2 to TRBJ2-7; TRBD2 is a possible D gene (5 bases). Germline V gene sequence: CDR1 LGHNA, CDR2 YNFKEQ. CDR3 length: 15 amino acids. V lost 3 bases to trimming and J lost 7 bases, with 19 bases between them. CDR3 sequence reads: CASSQAGLASLEQYF. In DNA, the CDR3 is TGTGCCAGCAGCCAGGCTGGACTGGCCTCCTTGGAGCAGTACTTC.

This clone was detected only a few times. The CDR3, as DNA: TGTGCCAGCAGCCCAGACTTAAACACTGAAGCTTTCTTT. This encodes CASSPDLNTEAFF. The chain recombines TRBV7-2 with TRBJ1-1; D ambiguous. V dropped 5 bases and J dropped 2 bases, with 9 bases sitting between them. The CDR3 runs 13 residues. Per germline, CDR1 SGHTA and CDR2 FQGNSA.

The V gene is TRBV7-8, the J gene TRBJ2-1; the D gene is possibly TRBD2 (5 bases). Trimming left V 2 bases short and J 8 bases short, with 22 bases between. The V gene's germline CDR1 is SGHVS and CDR2 FQNEAQ. This CDR3 region has 17 residues. CDR3 in DNA: TGTGCCAGCAGCTTAAGGACGGTGGAGTGGGAGCAGGATGAGCAGTTCTTC. Amino acid sequence: CASSLRTVEWEQDEQFF.

This chain links TRBV7-8 with TRBJ2-7; 8 bases are shared with TRBD1. CDR3 length equals 13 residues. From germline, CDR1 is SGHVS and CDR2 FQNEAQ. V gave up 5 bases and J gave up 3 bases; unmatched junction bases: 3. The CDR3: CASSPGQGYEQYF. Written as DNA, the CDR3 is TGTGCCAGCAGCCCCGGACAGGGCTACGAGCAGTACTTC.

The genes are TRBV4-2 and TRBJ1-1, with D uncertain. CDR1 and CDR2 from the germline V gene are LGHNA and YNFKEQ. Deletions cut 0 bases from V and 4 bases from J, with 12 bases between. CDR3 length: 15 amino acids. CDR3 DNA: TGTGCCAGCAGCCAAGAAGGAGGTTTGGTCACTGAAGCTTTCTTT. It specifies CASSQEGGLVTEAFF.

The chain links TRBV6-4 to TRBJ2-7; D uncertain. Per the germline V gene, CDR1 is MRHNA and CDR2 is SNTAGT. The length of the CDR3 is 13 residues. The V end lost 10 bases, the J end lost 3 bases, and 16 bases lay between the germline ends. This CDR3 is CAIPLGGCYEQYF. In nucleotides, the CDR3 is TGTGCCATCCCACTGGGCGGATGCTACGAGCAGTACTTC.